Listed here are 23 T cell receptor beta chains from one sample, sequenced in a study of tumor-infiltrating lymphocytes in primary liver carcinoma. Co-extraction yielded RNA and DNA from around 20-30 mg of unsorted bulk tissue. Starting material of about 450 ng total RNA yielded TCR beta cDNA via a constant-region primer. Three nested multiplex PCR rounds of slightly modified ARM-PCR generated TCR beta libraries. With TRBV1-TRBV30 forward primers and a C-beta reverse primer, the first two PCR rounds were run for around 10 cycles each. A single record per CDR3 protein comes from TCRdb applying MiXCR to the multiplex PCR reads. The table shows 80,000 to 100,000 distinct CDR3 sequences, with around 68% occurring only once. The sequencing input was tumor-adjacent normal liver tissue. The source of these receptors is a middle-aged man with primary liver carcinoma and hepatitis B virus infection.

This clonotype was recorded many times. The chain carries TRBV29-1 and TRBJ2-1, with D unresolved. The length of the CDR3 is 12 residues. The V gene lost 4 bases and the J gene lost 6 bases, with 10 bases spanning the gap. Looked up from germline, CDR1 is SQVTM and CDR2 is ANQGSEA. The CDR3 region is CSVVPLGNEQFF. CDR3 coding DNA: TGCAGCGTTGTTCCCTTGGGCAATGAGCAGTTCTTC.

On this clonotype itself: An end of the junction does not agree with germline; a read error may underlie this. This chain joins TRBV11-2 and TRBJ2-6; D is tentatively TRBD1 or TRBD2 (5 bases each). Germline V gene data show CDR1 as SGHAT and CDR2 as FQNNGV. This CDR3 is built from 15 residues. The CDR3: CASSLGAAGANVMTF. CDR3 nucleotide sequence: TGTGCCAGCAGCCTCGGGGCAGCTGGGGCCAACGTCATGACTTTC.

About this clonotype itself: In this CDR3 the conserved last residue, phenylalanine or tryptophan, is missing, so a read error is likely. The chain joins TRBV6-5 to TRBJ2-6; 8 positions agree with TRBD1. Germline V CDR1 and CDR2: MNHEY, SVGAGI. The CDR3 loop spans 18 amino acids. CDR3 in DNA: TGTGCCAACAGTCTTTGGACAGGGACGAAAGCTGGGGCCAACGTCCTGACTATC. Translating gives CANSLWTGTKAGANVLTI.

This clonotype has at least ten counts. This rearrangement joins TRBV29-1 to TRBJ2-7; TRBD1 matches at 9 bases. V was clipped by 4 bases and J by 6 bases; unmatched bases: 7. The CDR3 has 13 residues. Looked up from germline, CDR1 is SQVTM and CDR2 is ANQGSEA. The CDR3 DNA follows: TGCAGCGTTGCGAGACAGGGGGGTGTCGAGCAGTACTTC. It translates to CSVARQGGVEQYF.

As regards this clonotype: Just one base apart from a much larger clone, this may be a read error. The chain joins TRBV5-6 to TRBJ2-5; weak D call: TRBD2 (6 bases). The CDR3 has 13 amino acids. The germline gives CDR1 SGHDT, CDR2 YYEEEE. The CDR3 reads CANSLEGLETQYF. The CDR3 DNA is TGTGCCAACAGCTTGGAGGGGTTGGAGACCCAGTACTTC. Variable domain in full (rest from reference TRBV5-6 and TRBJ2-5): DAGVTQSPTHLIKTRGQQVTLRCSPKSGHDTVSWYQQALGQGPQFIFQYYEEEERQRGNFPDRFSGHQFPNYSSELNVNALLLGDSALYLCANSLEGLETQYFGPGTRLLVL.

With regard to this clonotype: One end of the junction is discordant with germline, which a read error may explain. The chain employs TRBV12-3 or TRBV12-4 and TRBJ2-2; TRBD2 might be the D (5 bases). The CDR3 is made up of 14 amino acids. CDR3 coding DNA: TGTGCCAGCAGGTTAGGCGCCGGCACCGGGGAGTTGTTTTTT. This sequence encodes CASRLGAGTGELFF.

The chain uses TRBV29-1 and TRBJ2-1; 10 bases align to TRBD1. The CDR3 spans 14 residues. Trimming took 7 bases from V and 6 from J; bases not matched to a gene: 9. From germline, CDR1 is SQVTM and CDR2 ANQGSEA. The CDR3 nucleotides read TGCAGCGCTGCTGGGACAGGGGTACCCAATGAGCAGTTCTTC. Translated: CSAAGTGVPNEQFF.

Regarding this clonotype: At one end, the junction sequence differs from germline, possibly due to a read error. The chain joins TRBV10-3 to TRBJ2-3; 7 nucleotides line up with TRBD2. The germline CDR1 and CDR2 sequences are ENHRY and SYGVKD. The CDR3 covers 19 residues. CDR3: CAICEGGAGRQRGTDTQYF. In nucleotides, the CDR3 is TGTGCCATCTGTGAAGGAGGAGCGGGAAGGCAACGGGGCACAGATACGCAGTATTTT.

J is TRBJ1-1 and V is TRBV28; D gene unclear. The V and J ends lost 5 bases and 8 bases respectively, with 9 bases between them. The CDR3 covers 11 residues. Germline V gives CDR1 MDHEN, CDR2 SYDVKM. CDR3 amino acids: CASSDSWEAFF. The DNA for the CDR3 is TGTGCCAGCAGTGACTCCTGGGAAGCTTTCTTT. The entire variable domain, with the rest obtained from reference TRBV28 and TRBJ1-1, is as follows: DVKVTQSSRYLVKRTGEKVFLECVQDMDHENMFWYRQDPGLGLRLIYFSYDVKMKEKGDIPEGYSVSREKKERFSLILESASTNQTSMYLCASSDSWEAFFGQGTRLTVV.

This clonotype has at least ten counts. The chain carries TRBV12-3 or TRBV12-4 and TRBJ2-5, with D uncertain. V dropped 8 bases and J dropped 7 bases, with 17 bases sitting between them. The CDR3 spans 13 residues. The CDR3 DNA reads as TGTGCCAGCGGGCAGTCTCGTCGAGGGACCCAGTACTTC. Protein: CASGQSRRGTQYF.

Comments on this clonotype: One base away lies a much larger clone, so this may be a sequencing read error. The chain links TRBV25-1 to TRBJ1-6, with D possibly matching TRBD1 (5 bases). Looked up from germline, CDR1 is MGHDK and CDR2 is SYGVNS. The CDR3 sequence is 13 residues long. V was trimmed by 5 bases and J by 10 bases, leaving 12 bases between them. This CDR3 is CASSPTGDSPLHF. CDR3 DNA sequence: TGTGCCAGCAGTCCCACGGGGGACTCACCCCTCCACTTT.

The chain carries TRBV12-3 or TRBV12-4 and TRBJ2-7; 11 bases map to TRBD2. The CDR3 extends over 16 amino acids. Unmatched junction bases numbered 11, after V lost 6 bases and J lost 4 bases. Here the CDR3 reads CASSLLAGGTPYEQYF. In nucleotides, the CDR3 is TGTGCCAGCAGCTTATTAGCGGGAGGGACTCCTTACGAGCAGTACTTC.

A remark on this clonotype: At one end the junction does not follow the germline gene, possibly because of a read error. The V and J genes are TRBV30 and TRBJ1-1; D is perhaps TRBD1 (6 bases). CDR1 is GTSNPN, CDR2 SVGIG, per germline (reference sequence). This CDR3 is 14 amino acids long. Written as DNA, the CDR3 is TGTGCCTGGAGTGTAAACAGGGCGCGCCCCGCGACTTCCTTT. Translation gives CAWSVNRARPATSF.

On this clonotype: Since the CDR3 does not end with the conserved phenylalanine or tryptophan, this likely comes from a read error. This chain links TRBV11-1 with TRBJ1-6, with TRBD1 as a possible D gene (5 bases). CDR1 SGHAT and CDR2 FQDESV come from the germline V gene (reference sequence). The CDR3 runs 15 residues. Trimming shortened V by 2 bases and J by 10 bases, and 15 bases separated the two germline ends. This chain's CDR3 is CASSLIAGAGSPLHL. The CDR3 DNA reads as TGTGCCAGCAGCTTAATCGCTGGGGCTGGATCACCCCTCCACTTA.

The chain joins TRBV6-5 to TRBJ2-7; the match to TRBD1 covers 10 bases. Germline values: CDR1 MNHEY, CDR2 SVGAGI. The V and J ends lost 9 bases and 6 bases, in that order; junction bases with no gene match: 8. The CDR3 runs to 13 residues. The CDR3 here is CASYSGQGGEQYF. CDR3 DNA: TGTGCCAGTTACTCTGGACAGGGGGGCGAGCAGTACTTC.

This clonotype was observed many times. V gene TRBV14 combines with J gene TRBJ2-5; the match to TRBD2 covers 8 bases. This CDR3 is 17 amino acids long. CDR1 is SGHDN and CDR2 is FVKESK in the germline V gene. The ends lost 4 bases at V and 5 bases at J; junction bases unmatched: 15. The CDR3, as DNA: TGTGCCAGCAGCCTTACTAGCGGCAGTCTTTCAGGGGAGACCCAGTACTTC. As protein: CASSLTSGSLSGETQYF.

This clonotype was counted many times. The chain is built from TRBV10-3 and TRBJ1-2; 7 bases match TRBD1. The germline CDR1 and CDR2 sequences are ENHRY and SYGVKD. There are 16 residues in the CDR3. V lost 4 bases, J lost 3 bases, and 11 bases stayed unmatched. The CDR3 reads CAISGSAAGTDYGYTF. The DNA for the CDR3 is TGTGCCATCAGTGGCAGCGCCGCCGGGACAGACTATGGCTACACCTTC.

As concerns this clonotype: This may be a read error: a much more frequent sequence differs by one nucleotide. The J gene is TRBJ2-1, the V gene TRBV6-1; a possible D gene is TRBD2 (5 bases). The CDR3 consists of 12 residues. Looked up from germline, CDR1 is MNHNS and CDR2 is SASEGT. The CDR3 spells CASIEAVNEQFF. CDR3 DNA: TGTGCCAGCATTGAAGCGGTCAATGAGCAGTTCTTC.

This chain uses TRBV18 with TRBJ2-7, with 10 bases matching TRBD1. The germline V gene encodes CDR1 KGHSH and CDR2 LQKENI. CDR3 length: 14 amino acids. Losses at the gene ends were 9 bases for V and 5 bases for J; bases not matched to a gene: 10. The CDR3 reads CARSTGTGVHEQYF. As DNA, the CDR3 is TGTGCCAGGTCAACCGGGACAGGGGTCCACGAGCAGTACTTC.

Points on this clonotype: A clone one base away is much larger, so this may be a read error. The rearrangement uses TRBV5-1 and TRBJ1-2; perhaps TRBD1 as D (6 bases). There are 17 residues in the CDR3. The V gene lost 4 bases and the J gene lost 5 bases, with 24 bases spanning the gap. Germline CDR1 and CDR2: SGHRS and YFSETQ. CDR3 sequence: CASSPLSVSGADYGYTF. CDR3 DNA: TGCGCCAGCAGCCCCCTTTCGGTGTCGGGGGCCGATTATGGCTACACCTTC.

The genes are TRBV7-8 and TRBJ2-3; 9 positions match TRBD2. Trimming took 0 bases from V and 9 from J; bases not matched to a gene: 13. Looked up from germline, CDR1 is SGHVS and CDR2 is FQNEAQ. This CDR3 has 17 amino acids. CDR3 nucleotides: TGTGCCAGCAGCTTAGCCCAAGCGGGAGGACCGCATGAAACGCAGTATTTT. As protein: CASSLAQAGGPHETQYF.

Of note for this clonotype: In this CDR3 the conserved last residue, phenylalanine or tryptophan, is missing, so a read error is likely. The CDR3 DNA sequence: TGCAGCGTTGTAAGGACAGTGAACACTGAAGCTTTCTTA. Amino acid sequence: CSVVRTVNTEAFL. This chain joins TRBV29-1 and TRBJ1-1, with a weak D call TRBD1 (6 bases). V shed 4 bases and J shed 0 bases, with 9 bases lying between them. There are 13 residues in the CDR3. From germline, CDR1 is SQVTM and CDR2 ANQGSEA.

Note on this clonotype: An end of the junction differs from the germline gene, which may be a read error. The gene calls are TRBV11-1 and TRBJ2-1, with 7 bases fitting TRBD2. Per germline, CDR1 SGHAT and CDR2 FQDESV (reference sequence). This CDR3 has 14 amino acids. The chain's CDR3 is CASSKAGNWNEKFF. CDR3 DNA: TGTGCCAGCAGCAAAGCGGGAAATTGGAATGAGAAGTTCTTC. Supplemented by reference TRBV11-1 and TRBJ2-1, the full variable domain reads EAEVAQSPRYKITEKSQAVAFWCDPISGHATLYWYRQILGQGPELLVQFQDESVVDDSQLPKDRFSAERLKGVDSTLKIQPAELGDSAMYLCASSKAGNWNEKFFGPGTRLTVL.